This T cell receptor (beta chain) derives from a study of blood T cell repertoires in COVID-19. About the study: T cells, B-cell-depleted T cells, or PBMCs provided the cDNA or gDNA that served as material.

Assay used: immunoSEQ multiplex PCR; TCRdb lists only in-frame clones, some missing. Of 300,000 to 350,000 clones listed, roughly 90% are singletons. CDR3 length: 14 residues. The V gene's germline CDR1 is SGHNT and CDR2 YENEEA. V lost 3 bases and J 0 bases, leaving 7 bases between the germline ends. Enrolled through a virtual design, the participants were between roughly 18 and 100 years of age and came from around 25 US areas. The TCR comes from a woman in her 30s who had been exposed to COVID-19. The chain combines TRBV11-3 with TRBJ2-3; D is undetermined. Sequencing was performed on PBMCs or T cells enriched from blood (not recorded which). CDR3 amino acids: CASSFGGSTDTQYF. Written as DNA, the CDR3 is TGTGCCAGCAGCTTCGGCGGAAGCACAGATACGCAGTATTTT.